This T cell receptor (beta chain) came from a study of PD-L1 blockade in urothelial cancer. Looking at the study overall: Beginning in about 2014, patients received atezolizumab, given as 1,200 mg intravenously every 3 weeks. The authors examined blood 3 weeks (second dose) and 6 weeks after treatment start.

Some clones are missing from TCRdb's copy, which holds only in-frame ones; the method was immunoSEQ multiplex PCR. The profile shows 37,000 or so clones, 84% of them singletons. With 3 bases removed from V and 5 bases from J, the gap between germline ends came to 7 bases. CDR3 length: 11 amino acids. Germline loops: CDR1 DFQATT, CDR2 SNEGSKA (reference sequence). Regarding time point: pretreatment peripheral blood. Individual patients had between 1 and 8 samples, taken pretreatment and on-treatment. This chain links TRBV20-1 with TRBJ1-1, with unresolved D. The source of this sequence is a man aged 55 to 70 with urothelial cancer. Sequences were derived from PBMCs, sampled around atezolizumab (anti-PD-L1) treatment. The CDR3 loop is CSARPGTEAFF. The CDR3 DNA reads TGCAGTGCTAGGCCCGGGACTGAAGCTTTCTTT.